These T cell receptor beta chains were read from a single sample in a study of shared clonotypes between healthy human individuals. Clones were read by immunoSEQ multiplex PCR, and TCRdb kept only the in-frame ones, dropping some. The data contain under 600,000 clones, 95% to 97% of them seen just once; the ten biggest clones take up approximately 0.067%. The sample comprised naive CD4+ T cells sorted from blood. Receptors were obtained from a woman in her 30s in good health. The CDR3 runs from the conserved cysteine through the conserved F or W. Each record gives: CDR3 protein, CDR3 DNA, D gene, clone size, V gene, J gene. The D gene is left open where the match is weak. Where a row states a size, it is once, few, many or the class of an expanded clone; other rows omit it.

CDR3: CASSHDTGGFHEQYF; DNA: TGTGCCAGCTCACACGACACAGGGGGCTTTCACGAGCAGTACTTC; D: TRBD1; size: NA; V: TRBV18; J: TRBJ2-7
CDR3: CASSLRGSGYEQYF; DNA: TGTGCCAGCTCTCTTAGGGGGTCGGGCTACGAGCAGTACTTC; D: NA; size: NA; V: TRBV18; J: TRBJ2-7
CDR3: CASSGLAGAEAGELFF; DNA: TGTGCCAGCAGCGGACTAGCGGGAGCTGAGGCCGGGGAGCTGTTTTTT; D: TRBD2; size: NA; V: TRBV9; J: TRBJ2-2
CDR3: CASSPSRGQTEAFF; DNA: TGTGCCAGCAGCCCATCCAGGGGTCAGACTGAAGCTTTCTTT; D: NA; size: NA; V: TRBV28; J: TRBJ1-1
CDR3: CSATSMGETQYF; DNA: TGCAGCGCTACTAGCATGGGAGAGACCCAGTACTTC; D: NA; size: NA; V: TRBV29-1; J: TRBJ2-5
CDR3: CASLTGAFSYNEQFF; DNA: TGTGCCAGCCTGACAGGGGCTTTTTCCTACAATGAGCAGTTCTTC; D: TRBD1; size: NA; V: TRBV28; J: TRBJ2-1
CDR3: CASSDGWGQFF; DNA: TGCGCCAGCAGTGATGGTTGGGGGCAGTTCTTC; D: NA; size: NA; V: TRBV10-1; J: TRBJ2-1
CDR3: CASSWGSDRDQNTEAFF; DNA: TGCGCCAGCAGCTGGGGGAGCGACAGGGACCAGAACACTGAAGCTTTCTTT; D: TRBD1; size: NA; V: TRBV5-1; J: TRBJ1-1
CDR3: CASRGDSSYEQYF; DNA: TGTGCCAGCCGGGGGGACTCCTCCTACGAGCAGTACTTC; D: TRBD2; size: NA; V: TRBV27; J: TRBJ2-7
CDR3: CASSLRLGTDTQYF; DNA: TGCGCCAGCAGCTTGCGACTAGGGACAGATACGCAGTATTTT; D: NA; size: once; V: TRBV5-1; J: TRBJ2-3
CDR3: CASSRGFTGGLEYF; DNA: TGTGCCAGCAGCCGCGGATTTACAGGGGGACTGGAGTACTTC; D: TRBD1; size: NA; V: TRBV5-8; J: TRBJ2-7
CDR3: CARIYEQYF; DNA: TGTGCCAGAATATACGAGCAGTACTTC; D: NA; size: NA; V: TRBV5-6; J: TRBJ2-7
CDR3: CASSLVWQTANTEAFF; DNA: TGTGCCAGCAGCTTAGTGTGGCAGACCGCGAACACTGAAGCTTTCTTT; D: NA; size: NA; V: TRBV7-2; J: TRBJ1-1
CDR3: CASSLDVGQWETQYF; DNA: TGTGCCAGCAGCTTAGATGTGGGACAGTGGGAGACCCAGTACTTC; D: TRBD1; size: NA; V: TRBV7-8; J: TRBJ2-5
CDR3: CASSGRPLGQPSGELFF; DNA: TGTGCCAGCAGCGGAAGACCCCTCGGCCAACCGTCCGGGGAGCTGTTTTTT; D: NA; size: NA; V: TRBV9; J: TRBJ2-2
CDR3: CASSLTGGGTDTQYF; DNA: TGCGCCAGCAGCTTGACCGGCGGGGGCACAGATACGCAGTATTTT; D: NA; size: NA; V: TRBV5-1; J: TRBJ2-3
CDR3: CASSPAGGYSNQPQHF; DNA: TGTGCCAGCAGCCCAGCGGGGGGCTATAGCAATCAGCCCCAGCATTTT; D: NA; size: NA; V: TRBV28; J: TRBJ1-5
CDR3: CASSLALGTGENYEQYF; DNA: TGCGCCAGCAGCTTGGCCTTGGGTACCGGGGAAAACTACGAGCAGTACTTC; D: NA; size: NA; V: TRBV5-1; J: TRBJ2-7
CDR3: CSARDRTGVGEQYF; DNA: TGCAGCGCCCGAGACCGGACAGGGGTCGGCGAGCAGTACTTC; D: TRBD1; size: NA; V: TRBV29-1; J: TRBJ2-7
CDR3: CASSPITEGEEQYF; DNA: TGTGCCAGCTCCCCTATCACGGAGGGAGAGGAGCAGTACTTC; D: NA; size: NA; V: TRBV18; J: TRBJ2-7
CDR3: CASNSPGGGYNEQFF; DNA: TGTGCCAGCAATAGCCCCGGGGGCGGATACAATGAGCAGTTCTTC; D: NA; size: NA; V: TRBV28; J: TRBJ2-1
CDR3: CASSLALAGIRAQETQYF; DNA: TGCGCCAGCAGCTTGGCGCTAGCGGGAATACGAGCGCAAGAGACCCAGTACTTC; D: TRBD2; size: once; V: TRBV5-1; J: TRBJ2-5
CDR3: CASSKAGLVNEQFF; DNA: TGTGCCAGCAGTAAGGCGGGACTAGTCAATGAGCAGTTCTTC; D: TRBD2; size: NA; V: TRBV6-5; J: TRBJ2-1
CDR3: CASSPRTGDSEQFF; DNA: TGTGCCAGCTCACCAAGGACAGGGGATTCTGAGCAGTTCTTC; D: TRBD1; size: NA; V: TRBV18; J: TRBJ2-1
CDR3: CASSLSGAYGYTF; DNA: TGCGCCAGCAGCTTGTCGGGAGCCTATGGCTACACCTTC; D: NA; size: NA; V: TRBV5-1; J: TRBJ1-2
CDR3: CASSSTIISGRNYEQYF; DNA: TGTGCCAGCAGCTCGACTATAATTAGCGGGAGGAATTACGAGCAGTACTTC; D: TRBD2; size: NA; V: TRBV5-6; J: TRBJ2-7
CDR3: CASSLRQSMNTEAFF; DNA: TGTGCCAGCTCACTACGACAGAGCATGAACACTGAAGCTTTCTTT; D: NA; size: NA; V: TRBV18; J: TRBJ1-1
CDR3: CASSLRLGALSGPEAFF; DNA: TGTGCCAGTAGTCTTCGGTTGGGGGCGCTATCCGGTCCTGAAGCTTTCTTT; D: NA; size: NA; V: TRBV19; J: TRBJ1-1
CDR3: CASSLGGYREQYF; DNA: TGTGCCAGCAGCTTAGGAGGTTATCGTGAGCAGTACTTC; D: NA; size: NA; V: TRBV7-9; J: TRBJ2-7